This T cell receptor beta chain derives from a study of cytomegalovirus exposure and HLA in healthy donors (dated by TCRdb to about 2017). For context, the study as a whole: A later analysis indicated that the 90 to 150 validation repertoires were generated on the platform also employed for the 666 repertoires of the first cohort. High-throughput TCR immunosequencing, statistical association of individual TCRs with disease status, and machine learning were combined to predict cytomegalovirus infection status. The aim of the study was to test whether cataloging public T cell receptors could identify signatures of past pathogen exposure. Along with the approximately 650-subject first cohort, a separate validation cohort of around 110 different subjects was used.

Overall study results and their limits: The validation cohort had no HLA typing available for a later analysis, so co-occurrence within that cohort was assessed over all 120 or so repertoires. Subsequent analysis determined that TCRs grouped into clusters in the first cohort also showed a tendency toward co-occurrence across the 120 or so validation repertoires, and 94% of cluster scores exceeded 0. Cytomegalovirus status was reported to be diagnosed by the classifier with high specificity and sensitivity in both the original and validation cohorts. A total of 150 or so TCR beta chains were listed by the study as associated with cytomegalovirus. Most TCR sequences were observed very rarely across donors, whereas some public TCRs were present in many individuals. It was suggested by the authors that the approach could potentially be generalized to other disease states and immunological phenotypes. In vitro tests confirmed that a few of the cytomegalovirus-associated TCR beta chains recognize cytomegalovirus antigens.

The donors belonged to the validation cohort of 90 to 150 subjects, which was separate from the approximately 660-subject first cohort. To note about this clone: Its antigen remains undetermined. Within one base of it there is no much larger clone, and no base qualities were kept.

Library preparation used the immunoSEQ multiplex PCR assay. Per the original workflow: A statistical classification framework was developed to diagnose cytomegalovirus status using the catalog of TCR beta chain sequences. TCRdb holds this immuneACCESS table with in-frame rearrangements only. Some clones are missing; in checked studies, unresolved V genes explain under half, and the rest has no known cause. The V and J calls and the clone size are those of that table, but D and trimming were determined from the DNA. The sample profile shows about 160,000 clones; approximately 86% of them were found once. The ten largest make up more than 2% of the sample. CDR3 length: 13 amino acids, cysteine to phenylalanine. Of the read, only the CDR3 DNA is kept; its 39 bases are in frame from base 1. The V and J ends are trimmed by 3 bases and 8 bases, leaving 12 bases between them. Taken from the germline V gene (reference sequence), the CDR1 and CDR2 loops are SEHNR and FQNEAQ.

Specimen: PBMCs. The receptor chain draws on TRBV7-9 and TRBJ2-3; the D region possibly corresponds to TRBD1 (6 bases align). The clonotype was recovered from a woman under 30 in good health and CMV-seronegative. The DNA reads as follows: TGTGCCAGCAGCTTCCAGGGGTCGGGTACGCAGTATTTT. Its translation reads: CASSFQGSGTQYF.